Detailed here is one T cell receptor beta chain. Its specificity is not known. The study sampled nominally healthy donors, though unrecorded immune exposures were likely. The data belong to a study of cytomegalovirus exposure and HLA in healthy donors. Germline V CDR1 and CDR2: LGHNA, YNFKEQ. The CDR3 contains 15 residues. The V end was cut by 5 bases, the J end by 8 bases, with 18 bases between. Whole-study findings and limits: Later analysis found that TCR beta chains associated with HLA were more clonally expanded than other, equally common chains. When analyzed later, a missense DCLRE1C variant was found to be linked to TCR beta V- and J-gene trimming.

PCR was performed using 60 Vbeta and 13 Jbeta primers. Generated by immunoSEQ multiplex PCR, the TCRdb table keeps only in-frame clones and is missing some. The data show fewer than 200,000 clones, roughly 76% seen once. The material sequenced was PBMCs. The sequence came from a man aged 60-69 years in good health and CMV-seronegative. The J gene is TRBJ1-4, the V gene TRBV4-2; D is unclear. This CDR3 is CASSEGGKAWEKLFF. The CDR3 region has the DNA TGTGCCAGCAGCGAAGGCGGGAAGGCTTGGGAAAAACTGTTTTTT.